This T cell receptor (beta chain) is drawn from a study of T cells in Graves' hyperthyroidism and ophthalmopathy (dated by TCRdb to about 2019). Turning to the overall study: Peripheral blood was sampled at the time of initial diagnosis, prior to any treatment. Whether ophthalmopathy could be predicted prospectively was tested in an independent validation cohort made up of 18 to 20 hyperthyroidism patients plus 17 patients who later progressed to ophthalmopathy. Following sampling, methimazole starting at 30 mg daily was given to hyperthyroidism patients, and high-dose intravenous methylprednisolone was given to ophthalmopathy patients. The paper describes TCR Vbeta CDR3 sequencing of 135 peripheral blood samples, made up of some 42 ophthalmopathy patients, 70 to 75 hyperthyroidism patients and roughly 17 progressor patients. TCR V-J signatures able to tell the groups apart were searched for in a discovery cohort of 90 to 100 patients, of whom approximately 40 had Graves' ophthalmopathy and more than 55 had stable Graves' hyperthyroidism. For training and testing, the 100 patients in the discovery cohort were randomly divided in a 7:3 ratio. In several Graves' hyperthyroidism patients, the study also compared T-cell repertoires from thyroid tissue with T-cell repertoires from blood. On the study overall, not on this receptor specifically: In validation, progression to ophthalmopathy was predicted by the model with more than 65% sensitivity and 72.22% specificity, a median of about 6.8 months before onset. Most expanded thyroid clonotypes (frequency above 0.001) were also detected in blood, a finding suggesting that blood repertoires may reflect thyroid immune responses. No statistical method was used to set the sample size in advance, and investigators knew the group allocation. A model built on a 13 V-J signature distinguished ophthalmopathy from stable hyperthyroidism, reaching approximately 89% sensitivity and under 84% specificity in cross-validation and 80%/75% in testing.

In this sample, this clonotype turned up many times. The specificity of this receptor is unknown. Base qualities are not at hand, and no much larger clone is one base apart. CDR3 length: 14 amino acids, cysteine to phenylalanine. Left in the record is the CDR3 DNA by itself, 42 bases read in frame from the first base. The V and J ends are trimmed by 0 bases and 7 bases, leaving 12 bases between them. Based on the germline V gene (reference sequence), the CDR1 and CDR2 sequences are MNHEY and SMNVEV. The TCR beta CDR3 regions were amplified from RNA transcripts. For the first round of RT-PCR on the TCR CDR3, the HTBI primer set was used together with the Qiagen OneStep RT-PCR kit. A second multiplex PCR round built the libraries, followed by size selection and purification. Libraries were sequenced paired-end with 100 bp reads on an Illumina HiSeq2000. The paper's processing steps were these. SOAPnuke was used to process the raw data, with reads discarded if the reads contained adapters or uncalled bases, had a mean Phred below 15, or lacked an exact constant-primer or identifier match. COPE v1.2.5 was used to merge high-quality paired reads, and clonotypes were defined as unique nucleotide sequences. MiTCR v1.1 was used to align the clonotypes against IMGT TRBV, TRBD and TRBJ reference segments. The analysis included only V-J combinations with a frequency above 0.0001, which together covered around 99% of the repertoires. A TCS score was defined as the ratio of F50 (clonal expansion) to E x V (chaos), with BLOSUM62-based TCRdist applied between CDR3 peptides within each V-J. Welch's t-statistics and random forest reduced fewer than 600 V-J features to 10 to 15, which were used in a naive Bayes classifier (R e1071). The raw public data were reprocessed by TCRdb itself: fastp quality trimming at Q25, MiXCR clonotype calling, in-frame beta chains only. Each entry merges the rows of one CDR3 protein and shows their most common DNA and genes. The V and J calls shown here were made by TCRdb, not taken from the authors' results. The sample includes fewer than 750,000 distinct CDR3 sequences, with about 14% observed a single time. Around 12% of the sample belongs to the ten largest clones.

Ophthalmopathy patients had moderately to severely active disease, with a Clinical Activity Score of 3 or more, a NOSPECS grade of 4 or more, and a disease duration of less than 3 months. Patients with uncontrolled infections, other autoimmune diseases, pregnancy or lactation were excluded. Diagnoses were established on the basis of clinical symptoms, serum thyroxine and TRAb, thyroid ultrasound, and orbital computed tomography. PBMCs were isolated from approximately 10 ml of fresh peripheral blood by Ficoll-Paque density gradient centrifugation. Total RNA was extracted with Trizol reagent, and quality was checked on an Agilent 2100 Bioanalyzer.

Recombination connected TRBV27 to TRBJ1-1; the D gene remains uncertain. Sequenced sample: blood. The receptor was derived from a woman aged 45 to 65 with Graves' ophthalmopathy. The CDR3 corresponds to CASSLSNGWGEAFF. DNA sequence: TGTGCCAGCAGTTTATCGAATGGTTGGGGTGAAGCTTTCTTT.